The rows below give T cell receptor beta chains drawn from one sample of a study of PD-1 blockade in classical Hodgkin lymphoma. The data were produced by immunoSEQ multiplex PCR, yet TCRdb's version contains in-frame clones alone and is incomplete. The sample carries 11,000 to 15,000 clones, approximately 83% recorded once. Specimen: peripheral blood mononuclear cells (PBMCs), collected at baseline. Receptor source: a human donor with classical Hodgkin lymphoma. The CDR3 runs from the conserved cysteine through the conserved F or W. Each record gives: V gene, D gene, clone size, J gene, CDR3 DNA, CDR3 protein. The D gene is left open where the match is weak. Rows may omit the clone size; those that give it use once, few, many or a size class.

TRBV12-5	TRBD1	.	TRBJ1-2	TGTGCTAGTGGTTTGGCATACAGGGGGCCCGGCCCTTTATATTATGGCTACACCTTC	CASGLAYRGPGPLYYGYTF
TRBV2	.	.	TRBJ2-2	TGTGCCAGCAGGGCCCCCGGGACTTCCACCACCGGGGAGCTGTTTTTT	CASRAPGTSTTGELFF
TRBV7-6	.	.	TRBJ1-3	TGTGCCAGCAGCTTAGTGACGACAGACTCTGGAAACACCATATATTTT	CASSLVTTDSGNTIYF
TRBV7-9	.	.	TRBJ1-1	TGTGCCAGCAGCTTAGTTGGGGGGAACACTGAAGCTTTCTTT	CASSLVGGNTEAFF
TRBV19	.	.	TRBJ1-1	TGTGCCAGTAGTATAAGAGGTGAAGCTTTCTTT	CASSIRGEAFF
TRBV6-4	.	few	TRBJ1-5	TGTGCCAGCAGTGGAGAATGGAATCAGCCCCAGCATTTT	CASSGEWNQPQHF
TRBV5-1	.	.	TRBJ2-1	TGCGCCAGCAGCTTGGTGTTGACAGGGGACTACTACAATGAGCAGTTCTTC	CASSLVLTGDYYNEQFF
TRBV6-5	.	few	TRBJ1-4	TGTGCCAGCAGTTACGCGACAGCAACTAATGAAAAACTGTTTTTT	CASSYATATNEKLFF
TRBV5-6	.	.	TRBJ1-3	TGTGCCAGCAGCTCGAACGGTCCCTCTGGAAACACCATATATTTT	CASSSNGPSGNTIYF
TRBV27	.	.	TRBJ1-1	TGTGCCAGCAGTTTAGGGGCGGGGTGGAGGATGGCTTTCTTT	CASSLGAGWRMAFF
TRBV19	TRBD2	.	TRBJ2-1	TGTGCCAGTAGTATTTTCAAGCGGGGGCCCTACAATGAGCAGTTCTTC	CASSIFKRGPYNEQFF
TRBV28	TRBD2	few	TRBJ2-7	TGTGCCAGCAGAGGAGAAACTAGCGGGGGCTACGAGCAGTACTTC	CASRGETSGGYEQYF
TRBV6-5	.	.	TRBJ2-6	TGTGCCAGCAGTTATGCCCTTTTCTCTGGGGCCAACGTCCTGACTTTC	CASSYALFSGANVLTF
TRBV5-6	.	.	TRBJ2-7	TGTGCCAGCAGCCGGCCACCCTACGAGCAGTACTTC	CASSRPPYEQYF
TRBV11-3	TRBD2	.	TRBJ2-1	TGTGCCAGCAGCTTAGGGGGACTAGTCTCCAATGAGCAGTTCTTC	CASSLGGLVSNEQFF
TRBV5-4	TRBD1	.	TRBJ2-7	TGTGCCACCTGCGACAGGGCAACCTACGAGCAGTACTTC	CATCDRATYEQYF
TRBV2	TRBD1	.	TRBJ2-1	TGTGCCAGCACGGGACAGGTTTCCTACAATGAGCAGTTCTTC	CASTGQVSYNEQFF
TRBV19	.	.	TRBJ2-2	TGTGCCAGTATGGAAGGGAAGGCGAAAAACACCGGGGAGCTGTTTTTT	CASMEGKAKNTGELFF
TRBV7-9	TRBD1	.	TRBJ2-2	TGTGCCAGCAGCACTGGACAGGGGCGGACCGGGGAGCTGTTTTTT	CASSTGQGRTGELFF
TRBV7-6	.	.	TRBJ1-5	TGTGCCAGCAGCTTACAATCAGGGGTTAATCAGCCCCAGCATTTT	CASSLQSGVNQPQHF
TRBV7-9	TRBD1	.	TRBJ1-1	TGTGCCAGCAGCCTTGGGGACAGCACTGAAGCTTTCTTT	CASSLGDSTEAFF
TRBV6-5	TRBD1	.	TRBJ1-5	TGTGCCACCCGACAGGGCCGTTATAGCAATCAGCCCCAGCATTTT	CATRQGRYSNQPQHF
TRBV6-5	.	.	TRBJ1-1	TGTGCCAGCAGTTACTCGGCAGGGCTGAACACTGAAGCTTTCTTT	CASSYSAGLNTEAFF
TRBV28	.	.	TRBJ1-5	TGTGCCAGCAGCCCCCCGGACAGACCTATCAATCAGCCCCAGCATTTT	CASSPPDRPINQPQHF
TRBV27	.	.	TRBJ1-5	TGTGCCAGCAGCTACGGGTCGGGCCATAGCAATCAGCCCCAGCATTTT	CASSYGSGHSNQPQHF
TRBV5-1	.	.	TRBJ2-7	TGCGCCAGCAGCTTTGACAGCAGTCTAACTTGGGAGCAGTACTTC	CASSFDSSLTWEQYF
TRBV18	.	.	TRBJ1-6	TGTGCCAGCTCAGGACCGCCTAATTCACCCCTCCACTTT	CASSGPPNSPLHF
TRBV15	.	.	TRBJ2-5	TGTGCCACCAGCAGAGTGATGAACATTGCCCTACTGGAGACCCAGTACTTC	CATSRVMNIALLETQYF
TRBV5-1	.	.	TRBJ1-6	TGCGCCAGCAGCTCGACAGGTTCCTCACCCCTCCACTTT	CASSSTGSSPLHF
TRBV7-8	.	.	TRBJ1-2	TGTGCCAGCAGCTTAGGGACAGCCTTCTATGGCTACACCTTC	CASSLGTAFYGYTF
TRBV5-8	TRBD1	.	TRBJ2-3	TGTGCCAGCAGCCCGAGGACAGGGGCAGATACGCAGTATTTT	CASSPRTGADTQYF
TRBV6-6	.	.	TRBJ2-5	TGTGCCAGCAGTTACTCGGGTCTTCAAGAGACCCAGTACTTC	CASSYSGLQETQYF
TRBV28	TRBD1	.	TRBJ2-7	TGTGCCAGCAGTTCTGCCGGGACAGGGGGGGATGAGCAGTACTTC	CASSSAGTGGDEQYF
TRBV2	.	.	TRBJ2-3	TGTGCCAGCAGCGTGACAGAGGCGCAGTATTTT	CASSVTEAQYF
TRBV5-4	TRBD1	.	TRBJ1-2	TGTGCCAGCAGCTCGGGACAGTCTACTAACTATGGCTACACCTTC	CASSSGQSTNYGYTF
TRBV2	TRBD1	once	TRBJ1-5	TGTGCCAGCAGTTTCCGGGACAGGGCCCAGCCCCAGCATTTT	CASSFRDRAQPQHF
TRBV28	TRBD2	.	TRBJ2-3	TGTGCCAGCAGTTCCCTAGCGGGGGAGGGAGATACGCAGTATTTT	CASSSLAGEGDTQYF
TRBV4-1	.	.	TRBJ2-1	TGCGCCAGCAGCGGGGAAGATGAGCAGTTCTTC	CASSGEDEQFF
TRBV5-4	.	.	TRBJ1-2	TGTGCCAGCAGTTCCGAGAGGCCAGGGGATGGCTACACCTTC	CASSSERPGDGYTF
TRBV7-8	.	.	TRBJ1-4	TGTGCCAGCAGCTTAGCAGGGGCAACTAATGAAAAACTGTTTTTT	CASSLAGATNEKLFF
TRBV15	TRBD1	few	TRBJ2-5	TGTGCCACCAGCAGCGGACAGGGCCTCCAAGAGACCCAGTACTTC	CATSSGQGLQETQYF
TRBV25-1	.	few	TRBJ2-7	TGTGCCAGCAGTGAAGAGTTCTACGAGCAGTACTTC	CASSEEFYEQYF
TRBV5-3	.	.	TRBJ2-7	TGTGCCATAGCTGGGGCTCGGGACGACTACGAGCAGTACTTC	CAIAGARDDYEQYF
TRBV5-4	.	few	TRBJ1-2	TGTGCCAGCAGCGGGGATGCTAACTATGGCTACACCTTC	CASSGDANYGYTF
TRBV7-8	TRBD2	.	TRBJ2-1	TGTGCCAGCAGCTTCATCCTGACTAGCGCCTACAATGAGCAGTTCTTC	CASSFILTSAYNEQFF
TRBV5-8	.	.	TRBJ2-2	TGTGCCAGCAGCGACCGGGACACCGGGGAGCTGTTTTTT	CASSDRDTGELFF
TRBV5-1	.	.	TRBJ2-1	TGCGCCAGCAGCCTAAACCTAAACAATGAGCAGTTCTTC	CASSLNLNNEQFF
TRBV5-1	TRBD1	.	TRBJ1-3	TGCGCCAGCAGCGGACAGGGCGGCCAGGGAAACACCATATATTTT	CASSGQGGQGNTIYF
TRBV10-2	TRBD2	.	TRBJ2-7	TGCGCCAGCAGTGTCACTAGCGGGGGGCCCGGCTGGTTCGAGCAGTACTTC	CASSVTSGGPGWFEQYF
TRBV28	.	once	TRBJ1-5	TGTGCCAGCAGGGGGGGCGCGGCCCAGCCCCAGCATTTT	CASRGGAAQPQHF
TRBV7-9	TRBD1	.	TRBJ2-7	TGTGCCAGCAGCTTAGTTATTTGGGGGCAGGGGGCTTCGACTGACGAGCAGTACTTC	CASSLVIWGQGASTDEQYF
TRBV7-6	.	.	TRBJ1-6	TGTGCCAGCAGCCAACAGGGAGTGAGTAATTCACCCCTCCACTTT	CASSQQGVSNSPLHF
TRBV5-6	.	.	TRBJ2-3	TGTGCCAGCAGCGTGGGCGGGACCACCACAGATACGCAGTATTTT	CASSVGGTTTDTQYF
TRBV5-1	TRBD2	.	TRBJ2-1	TGCGCCAGCAGCTCGGGACTAGTGAATGAGCAGTTCTTC	CASSSGLVNEQFF
TRBV7-2	.	.	TRBJ2-5	TGTGCCAGCAGCCAGGGCCTACAAGAGACCCAGTACTTC	CASSQGLQETQYF
TRBV7-2	.	.	TRBJ1-2	TGTGCCAGCAGCCCGGATACATCTTATGGCTACACCTTC	CASSPDTSYGYTF